A single T cell receptor beta chain is shown here with its context. It has no known antigen specificity. Base qualities are not recorded, but no much larger clone differs from it by a single base. This entry comes from a study of patients and donors after allogeneic stem cell transplantation (dated by TCRdb to about 2020). Libraries were constructed by RT-PCR. Sequencer: NextSeq 550. TCRdb redid the processing of the public reads, applying fastp at Q25 and MiXCR, and retained in-frame beta chains. One record per CDR3 amino acid sequence lists the most common genes and DNA. This sample has roughly 940,000 distinct CDR3 sequences in its table, and about 20% of those were observed once. The leading ten clones occupy roughly 6% of the sample. Trimming removed 1 base from V and 6 bases from J; the gene matches leave 4 bases unexplained. Reading from cysteine to phenylalanine, the CDR3 counts 14 amino acids. The retained sequence is limited to the CDR3, 42 bases, with the frame set at the first base. The germline V gene specifies SGHVS as CDR1 and FQNEAQ as CDR2.

Recombination joined TRBV7-8 with TRBJ2-7; TRBD1 agrees with 9 junctional bases. Input material: blood, either unsorted or a sorted T cell fraction (not recorded which). This sequence was found in a human donor who was either an allogeneic HSCT recipient or a stem cell or donor lymphocyte infusion donor (not recorded which). It is not recorded whose cells these are; they may come from a transplant donor. The DNA sequence reads TGTGCCAGCAGCTTAGTGGGGACAGGGTCCGAGCAGTACTTC. Translated, it gives CASSLVGTGSEQYF.